The clone carrying this TCR beta chain came up a few times. Germline V gene data show CDR1 as MDHEN and CDR2 as SYDVKM. The CDR3 length is 13 residues. Trimming stripped 5 bases from V and 4 bases from J, with 11 bases between. This specimen comes from a study of cytotoxic CD8 clonotypes in ibrutinib-treated CLL. Targeted sequencing depth ranged from 1 in 200,000 to 1 in 1 million T cells. Profiled with immunoSEQ multiplex PCR; TCRdb holds only in-frame clones, not every one. The sample comprises 250,000 to 350,000 clones, roughly 76% of which are singletons, and about 5.3% rests with the top ten. The material was PBMCs, obtained at disease progression, from a patient treated with ibrutinib. The rearrangement uses TRBV28 and TRBJ1-2, with D unresolved. The origin of this receptor is a human donor with chronic lymphocytic leukemia. The CDR3 here is CASSRESSYGYTF. CDR3 bases: TGTGCCAGCAGTCGAGAGTCAAGCTATGGCTACACCTTC.